The TCR beta chain under discussion was sequenced for a study of regulatory T cells in long-lasting Graves disease. Arm-PCR of CDR3 regions with iRepertoire HTBI primers generated TCR beta libraries. TCRdb re-derived calls from the multiplex PCR reads in MiXCR, one entry per CDR3 protein. The sample holds approximately 350,000 distinct CDR3 sequences; around 15% are singletons and the top ten take 30%. Time point specified: newly diagnosed GD, antithyroid drugs for less than 3 months. PBMCs were the source of the RNA used for TCR sequencing. In its sample, this clonotype was seen many times. Its antigen is not known. Broader study findings: Lower TCR diversity characterized persistent Graves' patients relative to newly diagnosed patients. There was favoring of TRBV28, TRBJ1-2 and TRBJ2-5 in persistent disease.

CDR1 SGDLS and CDR2 YYNGEE come from the germline V gene. The CDR3 length is 16 residues. V gave up 0 bases and J gave up 6 bases; unmatched junction bases: 4. The same sample was also studied in work on T cells in Graves' hyperthyroidism and ophthalmopathy. Per that study: Clinical symptoms, serum thyroxine, TRAb, thyroid ultrasound and orbital computed tomography informed diagnoses. TCR CDR3 underwent first-round RT-PCR with the HTBI primer set.

The gene calls are TRBV9 and TRBJ2-1; the match to TRBD2 covers 12 bases. Specimen: peripheral blood mononuclear cells (PBMCs), collected at new diagnosis, from a patient treated with antithyroid drugs. This TCR was recovered from a man aged 35 to 55 with Graves disease. The CDR3 reads CASSVGSSGGANEQFF. DNA of the CDR3: TGTGCCAGCAGCGTAGGGTCTAGCGGGGGGGCCAATGAGCAGTTCTTC.